The source of this TCR beta chain is a study of T cells in Graves' hyperthyroidism and ophthalmopathy. This CDR3 has 15 amino acids. CDR1 and CDR2 (germline): DFQATT, SNEGSKA (reference sequence). With 0 bases removed from V and 2 bases from J, the gap between germline ends came to 14 bases. This clonotype was seen only a few times. Amplification of TCR beta CDR3 regions was performed using RNA transcripts as template. The TCR CDR3 first-round RT-PCR relied on the HTBI primer set. Each CDR3 protein is one row after TCRdb ran MiXCR on the multiplex PCR reads. Of hundreds of thousands of distinct CDR3 sequences listed, 12% to 15% are singletons.

Material for sequencing was blood. The rearrangement links TRBV20-1 to TRBJ2-7, with D unresolved. This clonotype originated in a woman younger than 35 with Graves' hyperthyroidism. The CDR3 is CSARDRLKAPYEQYF. CDR3 DNA: TGCAGTGCTAGAGATAGGCTCAAGGCCCCCTACGAGCAGTACTTC.